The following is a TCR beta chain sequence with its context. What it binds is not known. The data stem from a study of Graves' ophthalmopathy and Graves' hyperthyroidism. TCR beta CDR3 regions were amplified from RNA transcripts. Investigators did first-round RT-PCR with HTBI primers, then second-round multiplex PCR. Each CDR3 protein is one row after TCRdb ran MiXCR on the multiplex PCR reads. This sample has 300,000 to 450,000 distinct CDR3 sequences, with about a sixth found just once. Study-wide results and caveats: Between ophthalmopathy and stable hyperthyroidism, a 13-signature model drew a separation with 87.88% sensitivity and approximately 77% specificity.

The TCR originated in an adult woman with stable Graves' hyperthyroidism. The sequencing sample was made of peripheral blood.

CDR3 residues: CASSSLAGTGEYF. DNA of the CDR3: TGTGCCAGCAGTTCCCTCGCCGGGACAGGGGAGTACTTC. The rearrangement links TRBV12-3 or TRBV12-4 to TRBJ2-7; 10 bases match TRBD1. The CDR3 runs 13 residues. Trimming removed 4 bases from V and 11 bases from J; junction bases left unmatched: 8.